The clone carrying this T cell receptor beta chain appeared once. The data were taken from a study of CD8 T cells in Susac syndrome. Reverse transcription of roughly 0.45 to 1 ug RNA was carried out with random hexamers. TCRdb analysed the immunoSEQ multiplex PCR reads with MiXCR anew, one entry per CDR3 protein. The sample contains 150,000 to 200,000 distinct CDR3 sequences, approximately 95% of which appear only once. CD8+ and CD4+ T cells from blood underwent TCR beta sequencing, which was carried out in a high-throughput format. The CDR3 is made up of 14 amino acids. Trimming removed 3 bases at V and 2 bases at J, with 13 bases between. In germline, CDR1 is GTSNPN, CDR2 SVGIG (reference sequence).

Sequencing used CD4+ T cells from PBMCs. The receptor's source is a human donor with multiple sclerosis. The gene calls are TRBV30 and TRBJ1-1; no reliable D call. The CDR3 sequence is CAWSPNPSNTEAFF. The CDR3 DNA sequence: TGTGCCTGGAGCCCCAACCCCAGTAACACTGAAGCTTTCTTT. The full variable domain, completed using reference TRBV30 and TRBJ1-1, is SQTIHQWPATLVQPVGSPLSLECTVEGTSNPNLYWYRQAAGRGLQLLFYSVGIGQISSEVPQNLSASRPQDRQFILSSKKLLLSDSGFYLCAWSPNPSNTEAFFGQGTRLTVV.